This T cell receptor beta chain was identified in a study of blood T cell repertoires in COVID-19. Recruitment covered about two dozen US areas and drew participants whose ages spanned about 18 to 89 years. Cohort 3 donors were reported recovered after two negative PCRs, clearance, or symptom resolution. Germline V CDR1 and CDR2: LGHDT, YNNKEL (reference sequence). The CDR3 has 15 amino acids. The ends were cut back, 0 bases at V and 0 bases at J, with 8 bases in the middle. Methods used by the authors: Nucleated cell counts were estimated from reference gene primer amplification. The data were produced by immunoSEQ multiplex PCR, yet TCRdb's version contains in-frame clones alone and is incomplete. V and J calls and clone size are given by that table; D and trimming were obtained from the DNA. The profile covers hundreds of thousands of clones, with around 89% appearing a single time and approximately 9% taken by the ten largest.

The sequence derives from a man aged 40-49 years who had recovered from COVID-19. The chain has TRBV3-1 (or the pseudogene TRBV3-2) and TRBJ1-2; D uncertain. Sequencing was done on a sample of PBMCs or T cells enriched from blood (not recorded which). CDR3 loop: CASSQEERANYGYTF. CDR3 in DNA: TGTGCCAGCAGCCAAGAAGAACGAGCTAACTATGGCTACACCTTC.